These 2 T cell receptor beta chains were sequenced from one sample in a study of blood T cells in healthy people across ages. PCR was performed a second time for 7 to 11 cycles using a sample-barcoded 5' primer and a J-beta primer mix. TCRdb re-analysed the 5' RACE reads in MiXCR, keeping a single row per CDR3 protein. Seen here are 1 million to 1.2 million distinct CDR3 sequences, 30% to 40% observed once, and the top ten hold under 15%. The source material was blood. These receptors originate from a man aged 18-30 years in good health.

The chain employs TRBV14 and TRBJ2-5; D gene uncertain. V was cut by 5 bases and J by 2 bases, with 18 bases left in between. The CDR3 loop spans 16 amino acids. Germline CDR1 and CDR2: SGHDN and FVKESK. The CDR3 coding sequence is TGTGCCAGCAGCTCCTCCTTCGGGCACTTTCAAGAGACCCAGTACTTC. Its protein is CASSSSFGHFQETQYF.

The chain links TRBV12-3 or TRBV12-4 to TRBJ1-6, with D unclear. The CDR3 totals 12 residues. V dropped 6 bases and J dropped 8 bases, with 8 bases sitting between them. The CDR3 nucleotides are TGTGCCAGCAGCGACGGACATTCACCCCTCCACTTT. It translates to CASSDGHSPLHF.